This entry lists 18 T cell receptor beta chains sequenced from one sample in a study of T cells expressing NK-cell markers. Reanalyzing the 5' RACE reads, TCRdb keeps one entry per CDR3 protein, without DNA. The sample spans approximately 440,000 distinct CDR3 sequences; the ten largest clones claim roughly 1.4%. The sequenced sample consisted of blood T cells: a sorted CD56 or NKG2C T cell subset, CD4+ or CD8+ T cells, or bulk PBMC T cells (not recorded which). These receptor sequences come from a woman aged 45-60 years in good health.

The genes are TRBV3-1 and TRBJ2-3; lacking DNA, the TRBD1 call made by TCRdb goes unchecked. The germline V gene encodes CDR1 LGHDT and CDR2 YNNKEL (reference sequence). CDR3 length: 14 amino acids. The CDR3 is CASSQGAYSDTQYF.

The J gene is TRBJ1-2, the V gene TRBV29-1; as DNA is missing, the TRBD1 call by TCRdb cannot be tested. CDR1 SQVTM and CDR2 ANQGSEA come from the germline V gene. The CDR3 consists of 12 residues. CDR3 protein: CSVTDRGGGYTF. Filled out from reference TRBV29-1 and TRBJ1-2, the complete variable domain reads SAVISQKPSRDICQRGTSLTIQCQVDSQVTMMFWYRQQPGQSLTLIATANQGSEATYESGFVIDKFPISRPNLTFSTLTVSNMSPEDSSIYLCSVTDRGGGYTFGSGTRLTVV.

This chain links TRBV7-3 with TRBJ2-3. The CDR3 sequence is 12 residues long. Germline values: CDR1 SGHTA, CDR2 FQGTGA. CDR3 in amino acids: CASSLTGGNWYF.

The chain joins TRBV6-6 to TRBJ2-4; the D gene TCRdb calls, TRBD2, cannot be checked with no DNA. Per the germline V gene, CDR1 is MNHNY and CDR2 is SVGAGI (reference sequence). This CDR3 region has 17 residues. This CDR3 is CASRHRQPGLAVDIQYF.

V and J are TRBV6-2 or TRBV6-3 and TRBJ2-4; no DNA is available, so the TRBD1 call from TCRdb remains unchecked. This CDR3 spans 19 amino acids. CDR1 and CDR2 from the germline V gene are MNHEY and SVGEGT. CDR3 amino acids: CASSYSGLEVSLTKNIQYF.

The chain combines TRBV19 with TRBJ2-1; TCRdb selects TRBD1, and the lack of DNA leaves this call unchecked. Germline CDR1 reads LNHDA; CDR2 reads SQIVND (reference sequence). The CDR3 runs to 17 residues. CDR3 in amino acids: CASSEGTGRFYSNEQFF.

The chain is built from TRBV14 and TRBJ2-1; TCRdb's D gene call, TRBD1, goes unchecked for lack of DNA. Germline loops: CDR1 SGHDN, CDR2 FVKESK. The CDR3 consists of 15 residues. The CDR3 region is CASSPLAGGENEQFF.

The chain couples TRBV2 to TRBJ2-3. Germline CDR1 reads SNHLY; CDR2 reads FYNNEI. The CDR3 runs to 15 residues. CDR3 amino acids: CASRGLATGTDTQYF.

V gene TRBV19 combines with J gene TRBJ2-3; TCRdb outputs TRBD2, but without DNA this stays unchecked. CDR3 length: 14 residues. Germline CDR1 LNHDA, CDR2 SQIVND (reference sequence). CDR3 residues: CASKSQGHSDTQYF.

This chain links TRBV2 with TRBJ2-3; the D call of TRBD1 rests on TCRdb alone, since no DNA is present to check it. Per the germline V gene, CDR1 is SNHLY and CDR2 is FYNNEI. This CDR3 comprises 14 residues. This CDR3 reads CASSVWLRGDTQYF. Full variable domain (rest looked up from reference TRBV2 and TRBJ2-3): EPEVTQTPSHQVTQMGQEVILRCVPISNHLYFYWYRQILGQKVEFLVSFYNNEISEKSEIFDDQFSVERPDGSNFTLKIRSTKLEDSAMYFCASSVWLRGDTQYFGPGTRLTVL.

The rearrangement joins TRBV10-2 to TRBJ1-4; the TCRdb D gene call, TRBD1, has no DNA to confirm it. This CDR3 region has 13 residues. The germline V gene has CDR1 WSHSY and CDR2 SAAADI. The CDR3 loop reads CASRSGPQEKLFF.

CDR3: CASSSPDSLKKLFF. J is TRBJ1-4 and V is TRBV27; as DNA is missing, the TRBD1 call by TCRdb cannot be tested. The CDR3 extends over 14 amino acids. Germline V gene data show CDR1 as MNHEY and CDR2 as SMNVEV (reference sequence). The full variable domain, completed using reference TRBV27 and TRBJ1-4, is EAQVTQNPRYLITVTGKKLTVTCSQNMNHEYMSWYRQDPGLGLRQIYYSMNVEVTDKGDVPEGYKVSRKEKRNFPLILESPSPNQTSLYFCASSSPDSLKKLFFGSGTQLSVL.

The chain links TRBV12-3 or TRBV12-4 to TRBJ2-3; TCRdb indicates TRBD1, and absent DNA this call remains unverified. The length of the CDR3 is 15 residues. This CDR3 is CASSPGDRDTDTQYF.

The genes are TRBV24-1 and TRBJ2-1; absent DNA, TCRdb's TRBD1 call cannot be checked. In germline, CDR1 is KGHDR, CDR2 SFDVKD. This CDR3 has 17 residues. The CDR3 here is CATSDLAPKVGGNEQFF.

The CDR3 region is CASSLRDSSSYNEQFF. V gene TRBV12-3 or TRBV12-4 combines with J gene TRBJ2-1; TCRdb's D gene call, TRBD2, goes unchecked for lack of DNA. The CDR3 consists of 16 residues.

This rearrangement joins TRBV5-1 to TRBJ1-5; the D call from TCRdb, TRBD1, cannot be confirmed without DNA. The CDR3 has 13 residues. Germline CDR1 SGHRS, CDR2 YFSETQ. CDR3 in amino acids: CASSPSGGQPQHF.

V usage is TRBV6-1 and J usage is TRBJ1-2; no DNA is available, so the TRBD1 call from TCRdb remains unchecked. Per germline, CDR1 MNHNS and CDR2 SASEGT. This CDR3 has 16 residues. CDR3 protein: CASRSIGTGGPYGYTF.

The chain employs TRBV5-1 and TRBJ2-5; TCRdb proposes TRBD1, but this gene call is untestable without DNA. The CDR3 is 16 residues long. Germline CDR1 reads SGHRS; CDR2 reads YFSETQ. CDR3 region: CASRTTGARMVETQYF.